The 8 T cell receptor beta chains listed next were all sequenced from one sample in a study of blood T cells in healthy people across ages. Alongside a J-beta primer mix, a sample-barcoded 5' primer served in a second PCR lasting about 7 to 12 cycles. MiXCR, run by TCRdb on the 5' RACE reads, gives a single entry per CDR3 protein. The data show around 1.5 million distinct CDR3 sequences, about 40% seen once. Material for sequencing was blood. Receptor source: a woman younger than 30 in good health.

In this sample, this clonotype turned up a few times. CDR3 sequence: CASSQDLGGLAKNIQYF. The CDR3 DNA reads as TGTGCCAGCAGCCAAGATCTTGGAGGGCTCGCCAAAAACATTCAGTACTTC. The V call is TRBV4-2, the J call TRBJ2-4; TRBD2 might be the D (6 bases). The CDR3 runs 17 residues. The germline gives CDR1 LGHNA, CDR2 YNFKEQ. Deletions cut 0 bases from V and 1 base from J, with 13 bases between.

This clonotype was seen repeatedly, ten times or more. This chain uses TRBV7-9 with TRBJ2-7, with 8 bases matching TRBD2. Germline trimming cut 0 bases from V and 4 bases from J; bases unmatched to any gene: 2. The CDR3 extends over 14 amino acids. The germline CDR1 and CDR2 sequences are SEHNR and FQNEAQ (reference sequence). CDR3 amino acids: CASSLASGVYEQYF. In nucleotides, the CDR3 is TGTGCCAGCAGCTTAGCTAGCGGGGTGTACGAGCAGTACTTC.

CDR3 DNA: TGCGCCAGCAGCCAAGTCGTCTCCAGCGGGACAGGGAACTACGAGCAGTACTTC. Translated: CASSQVVSSGTGNYEQYF. The chain couples TRBV4-1 to TRBJ2-7; TRBD1 aligns across 9 bases. Trimming at V came to 1 base and at J to 3 bases, leaving 13 bases not matched to a gene. Germline V CDR1 and CDR2: MGHRA, YSYEKL. This CDR3 is built from 18 residues.

The V gene is TRBV11-2, the J gene TRBJ2-5; the match to TRBD1 covers 9 bases. The CDR3 sequence is 16 residues long. Per the germline V gene, CDR1 is SGHAT and CDR2 is FQNNGV. V shed 1 base and J 11 bases; nucleotides not matched to a gene: 14. This CDR3 reads CASSLGLGQGRNEQYF. In DNA, the CDR3 is TGTGCCAGCAGCTTAGGACTCGGACAGGGGAGGAATGAGCAGTACTTC. The entire variable domain, with the rest obtained from reference TRBV11-2 and TRBJ2-5, is as follows: EAGVAQSPRYKIIEKRQSVAFWCNPISGHATLYWYQQILGQGPKLLIQFQNNGVVDDSQLPKDRFSAERLKGVDSTLKIQPAKLEDSAVYLCASSLGLGQGRNEQYFGPGTRLLVL.

Only a few counts were recorded for this clonotype. V and J are TRBV4-1 and TRBJ2-5, with D unclear. CDR1 and CDR2 (germline): MGHRA, YSYEKL. V lost 1 base, J lost 4 bases, and 7 bases lay in between. The CDR3 has 13 amino acids. Here the CDR3 reads CASSQGYAETQYF. The CDR3 DNA sequence: TGCGCCAGCAGCCAAGGGTATGCAGAGACCCAGTACTTC.

The V call is TRBV7-8, the J call TRBJ1-5, with no clear D. Germline CDR1 is SGHVS and CDR2 is FQNEAQ. Between the trimmed V and J ends, which lost 8 bases and 4 bases, there was a span of 12 bases. The CDR3 extends over 13 amino acids. The CDR3 region is CASPLVVNQPQHF. As DNA, the CDR3 is TGTGCCAGCCCCTTAGTGGTGAATCAGCCCCAGCATTTT.

This clonotype was recorded only once. The V gene is TRBV5-1, the J gene TRBJ2-3, with TRBD1 identical over 10 bases. Germline lookup yields CDR1 SGHRS and CDR2 YFSETQ. Germline trimming cut 3 bases from V and 5 bases from J; bases unmatched to any gene: 12. There are 17 residues in the CDR3. The CDR3 loop is CASSSPGQGSLEDTQYF. The CDR3 DNA follows: TGCGCCAGCAGCTCACCGGGACAGGGGTCCCTCGAAGATACGCAGTATTTT.

The V and J genes are TRBV7-9 and TRBJ2-7, with D possibly being TRBD2 (6 bases). The CDR3 covers 15 residues. The V gene's germline CDR1 is SEHNR and CDR2 FQNEAQ (reference sequence). Between the trimmed V and J ends, which lost 5 bases and 3 bases, there was a span of 17 bases. As DNA, the CDR3 is TGTGCCAGCAGCACTCGGGACTGGGGGGACTACGAGCAGTACTTC. Translation: CASSTRDWGDYEQYF.